The clone carrying this T cell receptor beta chain has at least ten counts. Its antigen is unidentified. PBMCs were collected from an approximately 9.4 ml volume of fresh peripheral blood. Amplification of TCR beta CDR3 regions was performed using RNA transcripts as template. Primed by the HTBI set, a first-round RT-PCR was run on the TCR CDR3. Using its own MiXCR run on the multiplex PCR reads, TCRdb lists one record per CDR3 protein. The table records approximately 530,000 distinct CDR3 sequences, approximately 16% of them present only once. The sample comes from a study of T cells in Graves' hyperthyroidism and ophthalmopathy. Study-wide results and caveats: Blood also carried most thyroid clonotypes expanded above 0.001.

V shed 4 bases and J shed 0 bases, with 13 bases lying between them. The CDR3 is 15 residues long. Germline CDR1 reads SEHNR; CDR2 reads FQNEAQ (reference sequence). The sample taken for sequencing was blood. The V gene is TRBV7-9, the J gene TRBJ2-7, with unresolved D. This receptor was obtained from a woman younger than 35 with Graves' hyperthyroidism. The CDR3 region has the DNA TGTGCCAGCAGCTCTCTCTGGACGGGCTCCTACGAGCAGTACTTC. This sequence encodes CASSSLWTGSYEQYF.